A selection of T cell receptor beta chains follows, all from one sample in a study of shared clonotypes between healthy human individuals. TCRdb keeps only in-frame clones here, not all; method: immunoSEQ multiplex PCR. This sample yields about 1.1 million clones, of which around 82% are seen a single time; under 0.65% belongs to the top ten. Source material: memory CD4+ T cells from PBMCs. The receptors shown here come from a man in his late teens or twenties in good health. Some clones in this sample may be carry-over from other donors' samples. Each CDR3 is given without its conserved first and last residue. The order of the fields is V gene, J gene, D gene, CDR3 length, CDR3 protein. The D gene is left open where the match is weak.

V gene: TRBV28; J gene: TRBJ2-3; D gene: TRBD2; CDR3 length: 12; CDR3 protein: ASSLAGEADTQY
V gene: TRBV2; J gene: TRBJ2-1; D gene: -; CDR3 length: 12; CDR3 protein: ASSKEGAGNEQF
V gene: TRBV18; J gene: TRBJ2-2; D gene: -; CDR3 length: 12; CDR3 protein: ASSGGMNTGELF
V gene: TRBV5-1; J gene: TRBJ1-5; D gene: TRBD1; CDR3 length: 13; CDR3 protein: ASSPTGAGGQPQH
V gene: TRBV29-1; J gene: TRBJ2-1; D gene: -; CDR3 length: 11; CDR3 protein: SVGVASQGEQF
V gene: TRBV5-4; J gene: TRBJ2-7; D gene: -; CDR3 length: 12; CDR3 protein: ASSLDLLSYEQY
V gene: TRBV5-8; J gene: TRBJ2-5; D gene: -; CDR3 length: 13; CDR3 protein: ASRPTGTHQETQY
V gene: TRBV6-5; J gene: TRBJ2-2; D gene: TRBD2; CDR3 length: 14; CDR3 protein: ASSYSGPRGAGELF
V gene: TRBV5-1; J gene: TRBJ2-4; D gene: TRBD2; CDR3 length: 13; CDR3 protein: ASSFASGTENIQY
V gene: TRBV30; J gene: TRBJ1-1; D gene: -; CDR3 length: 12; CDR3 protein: ARALTSGATEAF
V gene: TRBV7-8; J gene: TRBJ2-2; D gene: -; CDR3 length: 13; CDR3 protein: ASSLGLEGSGELF
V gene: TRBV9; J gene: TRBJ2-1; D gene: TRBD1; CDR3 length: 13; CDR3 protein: ASSSTGGSYNEQF
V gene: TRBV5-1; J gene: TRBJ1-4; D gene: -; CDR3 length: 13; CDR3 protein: ASSPGRSGIEKLF
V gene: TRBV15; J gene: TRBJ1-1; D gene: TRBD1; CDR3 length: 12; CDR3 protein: ATSSNRGGTEAF
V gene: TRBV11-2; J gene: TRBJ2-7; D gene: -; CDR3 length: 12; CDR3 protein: ASSFSGASYEQY
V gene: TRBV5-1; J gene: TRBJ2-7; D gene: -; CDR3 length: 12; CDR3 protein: ASSLGGSSYEQY
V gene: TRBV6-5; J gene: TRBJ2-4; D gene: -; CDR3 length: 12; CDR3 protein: ASSPSAGGNIQY
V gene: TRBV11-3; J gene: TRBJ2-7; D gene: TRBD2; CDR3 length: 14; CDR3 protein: ASSLGTGGSWNEQY
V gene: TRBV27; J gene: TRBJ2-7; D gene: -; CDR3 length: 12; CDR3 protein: ASSLGGRSYEQY
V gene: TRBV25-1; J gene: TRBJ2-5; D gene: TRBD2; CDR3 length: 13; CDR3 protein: ASSGSGTSEETQY
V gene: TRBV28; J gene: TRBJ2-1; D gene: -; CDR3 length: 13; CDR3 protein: ASSGTGGAYNEQF
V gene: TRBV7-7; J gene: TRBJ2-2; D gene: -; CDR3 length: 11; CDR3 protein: ASSSVETGELF
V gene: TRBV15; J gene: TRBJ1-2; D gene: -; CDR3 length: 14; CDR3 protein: ATSRPTGPSNYGYT
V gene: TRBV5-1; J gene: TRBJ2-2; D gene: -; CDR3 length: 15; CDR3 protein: ASSPGVVDWDTGELF
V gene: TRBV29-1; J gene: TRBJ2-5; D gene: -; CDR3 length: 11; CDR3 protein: SVEGLGKETQY
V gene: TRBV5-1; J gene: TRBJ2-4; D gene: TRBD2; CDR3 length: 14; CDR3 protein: ASSPVPLGSGIVQY
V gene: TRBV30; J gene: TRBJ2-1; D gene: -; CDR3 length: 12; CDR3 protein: AWAPLGASDEQF
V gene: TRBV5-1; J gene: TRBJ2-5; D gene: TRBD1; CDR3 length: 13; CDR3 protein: ASTFTGVNQETQY
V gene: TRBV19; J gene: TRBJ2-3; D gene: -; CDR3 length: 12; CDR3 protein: ASSTSGGRDTQY
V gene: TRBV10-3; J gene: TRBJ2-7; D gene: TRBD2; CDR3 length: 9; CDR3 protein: ASGDYHEQY
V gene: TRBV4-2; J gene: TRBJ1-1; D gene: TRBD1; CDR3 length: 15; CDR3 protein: ASSQDYRGGANTEAF
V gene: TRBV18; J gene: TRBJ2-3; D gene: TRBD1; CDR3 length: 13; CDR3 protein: ASSKFNQGADTQY
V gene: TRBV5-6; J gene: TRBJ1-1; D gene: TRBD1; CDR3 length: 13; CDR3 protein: ASRGQGFMNTEAF
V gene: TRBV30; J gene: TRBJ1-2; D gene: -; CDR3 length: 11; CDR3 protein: AWSGGLYGGYT
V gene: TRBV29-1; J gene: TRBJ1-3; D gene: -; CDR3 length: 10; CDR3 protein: SVRTGGNTIY
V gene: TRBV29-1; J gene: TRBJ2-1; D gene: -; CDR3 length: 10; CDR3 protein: SVAPVYNEQF
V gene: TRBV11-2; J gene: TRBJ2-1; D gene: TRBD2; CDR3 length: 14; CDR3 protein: ASSLVLAGDYNEQF
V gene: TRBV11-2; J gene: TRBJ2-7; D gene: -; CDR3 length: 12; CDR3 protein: ASSSLVGAYEQY
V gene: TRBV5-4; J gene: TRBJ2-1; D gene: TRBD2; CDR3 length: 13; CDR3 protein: ASRLLAGGPDEQF
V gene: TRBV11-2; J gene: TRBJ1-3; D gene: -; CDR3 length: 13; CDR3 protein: ASSKGTPSGNTIY
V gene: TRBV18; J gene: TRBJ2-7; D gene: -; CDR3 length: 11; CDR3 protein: ASSPDLLGEQY
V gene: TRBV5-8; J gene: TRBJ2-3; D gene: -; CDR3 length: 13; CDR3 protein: ASSLVGVGTDTQY
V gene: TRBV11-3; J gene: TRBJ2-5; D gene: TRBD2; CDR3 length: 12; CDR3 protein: ASSDGLAGETQY
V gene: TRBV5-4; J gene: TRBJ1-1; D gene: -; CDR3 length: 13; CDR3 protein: ASSPTGTPNTEAF
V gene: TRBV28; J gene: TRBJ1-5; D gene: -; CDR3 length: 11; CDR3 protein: ALGSLSNQPQH
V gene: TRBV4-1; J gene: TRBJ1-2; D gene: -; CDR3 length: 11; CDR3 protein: ASSQVQGHGYT
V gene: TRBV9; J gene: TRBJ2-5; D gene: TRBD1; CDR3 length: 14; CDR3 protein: ASSVGAGQGQETQY
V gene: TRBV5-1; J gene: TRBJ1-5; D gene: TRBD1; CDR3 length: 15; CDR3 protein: ASSPGTGSGRNQPQH